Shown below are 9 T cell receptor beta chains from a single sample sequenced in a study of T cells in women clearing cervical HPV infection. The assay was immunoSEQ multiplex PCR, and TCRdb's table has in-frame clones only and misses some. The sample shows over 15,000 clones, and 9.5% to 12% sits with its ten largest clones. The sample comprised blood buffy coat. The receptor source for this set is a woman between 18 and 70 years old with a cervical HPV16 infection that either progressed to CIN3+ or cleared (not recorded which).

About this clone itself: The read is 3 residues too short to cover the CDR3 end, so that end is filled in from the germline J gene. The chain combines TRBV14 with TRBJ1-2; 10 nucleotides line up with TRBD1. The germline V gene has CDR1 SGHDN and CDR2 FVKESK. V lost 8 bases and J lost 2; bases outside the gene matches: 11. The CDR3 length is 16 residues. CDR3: CASSGTGVAGNYGYTF. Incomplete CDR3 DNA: TGTGCCAGCTCCGGGACAGGGGTCGCGGGGAACTATGGC.

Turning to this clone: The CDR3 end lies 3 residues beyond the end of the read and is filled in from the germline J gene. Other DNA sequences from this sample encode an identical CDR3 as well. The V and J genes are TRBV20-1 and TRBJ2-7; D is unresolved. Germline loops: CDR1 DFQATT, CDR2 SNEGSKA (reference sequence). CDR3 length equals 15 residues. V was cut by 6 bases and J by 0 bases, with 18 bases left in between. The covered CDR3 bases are TGCAGTGCCTCCCCACCGGGTCGCAACTCCTACGAG. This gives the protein CSASPPGRNSYE. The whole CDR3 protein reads CSASPPGRNSYEQYF.

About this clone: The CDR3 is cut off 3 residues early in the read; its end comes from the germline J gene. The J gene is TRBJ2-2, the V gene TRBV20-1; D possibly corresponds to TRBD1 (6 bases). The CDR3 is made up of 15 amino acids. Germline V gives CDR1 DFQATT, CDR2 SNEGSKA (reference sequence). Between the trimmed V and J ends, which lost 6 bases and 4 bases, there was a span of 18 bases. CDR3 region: CSAHSRGRGTGELFF. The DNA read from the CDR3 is TGCAGTGCCCACTCCCGAGGCAGGGGCACCGGGGAG.

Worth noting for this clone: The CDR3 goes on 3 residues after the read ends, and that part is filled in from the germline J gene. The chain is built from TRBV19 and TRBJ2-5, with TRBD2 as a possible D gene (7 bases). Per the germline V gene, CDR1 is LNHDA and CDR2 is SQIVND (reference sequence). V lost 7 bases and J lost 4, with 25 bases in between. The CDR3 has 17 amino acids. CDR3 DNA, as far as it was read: TGTGCCAGTATGAGGGCGGGGGCTTATGGAGTTGGAGAGACC. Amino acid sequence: CASMRAGAYGVGET. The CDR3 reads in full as CASMRAGAYGVGETQYF.

CDR3 residues: CASSQGQFGGRNTEAFF. The sequenced CDR3 bases are TGCGCCAGCAGCCAAGGTCAATTCGGGGGGCGTAACACTGAA. This chain joins TRBV4-1 and TRBJ1-1; TRBD1 is a possible D gene (6 bases). The read is 3 residues too short to cover the CDR3 end, so that end is filled in from the germline J gene. Trimming took 1 base from V and 2 from J, leaving 17 bases between them. The CDR3 totals 17 residues. Looked up from germline, CDR1 is MGHRA and CDR2 is YSYEKL.

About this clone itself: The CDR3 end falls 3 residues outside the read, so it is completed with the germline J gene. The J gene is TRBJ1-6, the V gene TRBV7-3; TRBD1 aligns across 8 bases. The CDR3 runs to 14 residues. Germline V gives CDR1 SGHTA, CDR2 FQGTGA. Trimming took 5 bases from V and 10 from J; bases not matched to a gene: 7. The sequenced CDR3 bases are TGTGCCAGCAGCGTGGGGGACAGGAAATCACCC. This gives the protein CASSVGDRKSP. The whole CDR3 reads CASSVGDRKSPLHF.

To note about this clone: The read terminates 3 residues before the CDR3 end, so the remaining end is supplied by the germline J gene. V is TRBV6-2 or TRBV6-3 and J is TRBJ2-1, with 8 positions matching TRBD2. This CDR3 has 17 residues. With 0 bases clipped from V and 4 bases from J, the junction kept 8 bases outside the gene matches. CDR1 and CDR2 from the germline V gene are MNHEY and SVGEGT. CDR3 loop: CASSYSGAGGPYNEQFF. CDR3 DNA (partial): TGTGCCAGCAGTTACTCTGGCGCGGGAGGCCCGTACAATGAG.

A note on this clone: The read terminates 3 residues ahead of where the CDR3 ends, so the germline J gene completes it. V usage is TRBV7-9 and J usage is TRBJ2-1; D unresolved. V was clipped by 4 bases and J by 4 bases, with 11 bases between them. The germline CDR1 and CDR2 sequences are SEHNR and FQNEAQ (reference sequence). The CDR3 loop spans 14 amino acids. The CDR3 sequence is CASSSSLRYNEQFF. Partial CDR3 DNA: TGTGCCAGCAGCTCAAGCTTACGTTACAATGAG.

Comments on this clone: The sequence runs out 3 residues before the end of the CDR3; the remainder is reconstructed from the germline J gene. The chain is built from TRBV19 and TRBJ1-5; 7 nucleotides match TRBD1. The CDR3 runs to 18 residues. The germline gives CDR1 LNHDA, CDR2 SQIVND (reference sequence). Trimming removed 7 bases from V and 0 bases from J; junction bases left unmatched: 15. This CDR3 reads CASTPRRQGVDSNQPQHF. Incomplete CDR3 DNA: TGTGCCAGTACCCCCCGCCGGCAGGGGGTCGATAGCAATCAGCCC.